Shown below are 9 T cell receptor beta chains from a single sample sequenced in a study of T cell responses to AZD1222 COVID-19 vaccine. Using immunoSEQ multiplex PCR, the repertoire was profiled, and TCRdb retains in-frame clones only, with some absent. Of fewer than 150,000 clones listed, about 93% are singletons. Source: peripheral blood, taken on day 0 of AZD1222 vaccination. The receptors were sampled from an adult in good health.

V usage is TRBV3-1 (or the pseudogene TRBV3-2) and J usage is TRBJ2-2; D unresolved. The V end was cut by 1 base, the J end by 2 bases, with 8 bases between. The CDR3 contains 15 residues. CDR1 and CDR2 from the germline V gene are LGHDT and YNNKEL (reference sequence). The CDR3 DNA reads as TGTGCCAGCAGCCAAGGGCACCTTAACACCGGGGAGCTGTTTTTT. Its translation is CASSQGHLNTGELFF.

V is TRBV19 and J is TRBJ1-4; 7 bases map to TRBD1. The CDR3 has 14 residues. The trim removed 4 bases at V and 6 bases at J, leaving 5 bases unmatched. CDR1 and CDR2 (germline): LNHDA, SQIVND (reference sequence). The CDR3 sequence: CASSTGGGDEKLFF. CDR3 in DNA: TGTGCCAGTAGTACAGGGGGTGGTGATGAAAAACTGTTTTTT.

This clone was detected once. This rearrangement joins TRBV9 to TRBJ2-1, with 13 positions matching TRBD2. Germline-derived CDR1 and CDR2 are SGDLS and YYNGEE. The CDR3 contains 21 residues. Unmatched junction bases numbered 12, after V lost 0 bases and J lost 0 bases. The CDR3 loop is CASSVGVRTSGGYSSYNEQFF. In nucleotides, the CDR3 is TGTGCCAGCAGCGTAGGTGTACGGACTAGCGGGGGATATAGCTCCTACAATGAGCAGTTCTTC.

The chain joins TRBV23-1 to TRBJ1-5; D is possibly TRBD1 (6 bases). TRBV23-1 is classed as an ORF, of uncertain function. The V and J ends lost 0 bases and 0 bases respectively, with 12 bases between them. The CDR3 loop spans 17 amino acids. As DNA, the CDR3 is TGCGCCAGCAGTCAATCGGGGGGGCTATATAGCAATCAGCCCCAGCATTTT. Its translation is CASSQSGGLYSNQPQHF.

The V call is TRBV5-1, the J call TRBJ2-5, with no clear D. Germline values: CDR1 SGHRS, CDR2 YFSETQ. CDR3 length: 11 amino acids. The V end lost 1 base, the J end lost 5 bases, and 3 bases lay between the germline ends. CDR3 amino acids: CASSLLETQYF. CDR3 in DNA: TGCGCCAGCAGCTTGCTGGAGACCCAGTACTTC.

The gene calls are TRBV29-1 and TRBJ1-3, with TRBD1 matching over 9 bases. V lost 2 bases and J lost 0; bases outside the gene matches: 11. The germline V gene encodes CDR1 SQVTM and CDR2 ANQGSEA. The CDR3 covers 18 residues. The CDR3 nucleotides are TGCAGCGTTGAACTGGGACAGGGTCAATTGTCCTCTGGAAACACCATATATTTT. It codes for CSVELGQGQLSSGNTIYF.

CDR3 in amino acids: CASSPEMIPNYGYTF. The CDR3 DNA reads as TGTGCCAGCAGTCCGGAGATGATACCTAACTATGGCTACACCTTC. The chain couples TRBV2 to TRBJ1-2; D uncertain. Deletions cut 5 bases from V and 0 bases from J, with 13 bases between. CDR3 length equals 15 residues. CDR1 is SNHLY and CDR2 is FYNNEI in the germline V gene.

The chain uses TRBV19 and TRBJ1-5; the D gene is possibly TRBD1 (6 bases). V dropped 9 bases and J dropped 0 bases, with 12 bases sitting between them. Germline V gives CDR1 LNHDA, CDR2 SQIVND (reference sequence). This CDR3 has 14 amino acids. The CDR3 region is CASLTGNSNQPQHF. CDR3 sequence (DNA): TGTGCCAGCCTCACAGGGAATAGCAATCAGCCCCAGCATTTT.

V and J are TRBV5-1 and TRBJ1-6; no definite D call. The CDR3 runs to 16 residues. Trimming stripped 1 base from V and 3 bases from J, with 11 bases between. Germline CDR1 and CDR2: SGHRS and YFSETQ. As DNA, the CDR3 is TGCGCCAGCAGCTTGAAGGCAGACTTCTATAATTCACCCCTCCACTTT. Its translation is CASSLKADFYNSPLHF.